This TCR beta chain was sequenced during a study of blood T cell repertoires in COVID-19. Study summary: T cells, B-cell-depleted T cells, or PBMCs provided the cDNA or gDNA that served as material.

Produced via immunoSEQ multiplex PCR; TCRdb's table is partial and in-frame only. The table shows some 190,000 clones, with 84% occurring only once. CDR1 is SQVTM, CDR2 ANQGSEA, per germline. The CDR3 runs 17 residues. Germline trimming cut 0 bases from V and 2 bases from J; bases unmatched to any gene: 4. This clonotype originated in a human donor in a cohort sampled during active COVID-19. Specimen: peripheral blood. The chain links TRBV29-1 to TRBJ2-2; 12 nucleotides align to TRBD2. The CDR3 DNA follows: TGCAGCGTTGAAGAGACTAGCGGGGGCATAAACACCGGGGAGCTGTTTTTT. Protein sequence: CSVEETSGGINTGELFF.